This TCR beta chain was captured in a study of monozygotic twins with inflammatory bowel disease. Germline assignment: CDR1 MNHEY and CDR2 SVGEGT. This CDR3 comprises 16 residues. TCRdb re-called the 5' RACE reads; every CDR3 protein appears as one record, without DNA. The specimen's table records 350,000 to 550,000 distinct CDR3 sequences. The receptor comes from a human donor with ulcerative colitis or Crohn's disease, or a healthy co-twin of an affected twin (not recorded which). Sequenced material: blood. V and J are TRBV6-2 or TRBV6-3 and TRBJ2-7; TCRdb gives TRBD1 as the D gene, but with no DNA this cannot be confirmed. Here the CDR3 reads CASSYGTDVLFYEQYF.